This T cell receptor (beta chain) was sequenced in a study of early T cells in non-severe SARS-CoV-2 infection. The CDR3 contains 14 residues. CDR1 is PRHDT and CDR2 is FYEKMQ in the germline V gene (reference sequence). V gave up 4 bases and J gave up 4 bases, with 14 bases separating them. A single record per CDR3 protein comes from TCRdb applying MiXCR to the 5' RACE reads. This table holds over 80,000 distinct CDR3 sequences, roughly 12% found once. The chain recombines TRBV13 with TRBJ2-7, with D possibly being TRBD1 (6 bases). This TCR came from an adult who was a healthcare worker with PCR-confirmed SARS-CoV-2 infection or an uninfected control (not recorded which). The source was whole blood, collected at baseline. The CDR3 region has the DNA TGTGCCAGCAGCTCAAGACAGGTTGTTTACGAGCAGTACTTC. Translation gives CASSSRQVVYEQYF.